These 3 T cell receptor beta chains share one sample of origin, sequenced in a study of blood T cell repertoires in COVID-19. Data came from immunoSEQ multiplex PCR; TCRdb stores just in-frame clones and leaves some out. In the table there are 150,000 to 200,000 clones, roughly 89% of which are singletons. The sample was peripheral blood. These receptors were obtained from a man in his forties or fifties with acute or convalescent COVID-19.

The rearrangement joins TRBV27 to TRBJ1-6; D ambiguous. V shed 8 bases and J shed 10 bases, with 15 bases lying between them. The CDR3 totals 13 residues. Germline V CDR1 and CDR2: MNHEY, SMNVEV (reference sequence). CDR3 DNA: TGTGCCAGCCACGAGGCGTCGGGATCACCCCTCCACTTT. Translated: CASHEASGSPLHF.

The chain joins TRBV30 to TRBJ1-1; no clear D gene. The CDR3 spans 12 residues. Germline CDR1 is GTSNPN and CDR2 is SVGIG (reference sequence). With 4 bases removed from V and 1 base from J, the gap between germline ends came to 7 bases. CDR3 in DNA: TGTGCCTGGAACGGGGAGAACACTGAAGCTTTCTTT. Protein sequence: CAWNGENTEAFF. Full variable domain (rest looked up from reference TRBV30 and TRBJ1-1): SQTIHQWPATLVQPVGSPLSLECTVEGTSNPNLYWYRQAAGRGLQLLFYSVGIGQISSEVPQNLSASRPQDRQFILSSKKLLLSDSGFYLCAWNGENTEAFFGQGTRLTVV.

The rearrangement uses TRBV30 and TRBJ2-7; weak D call: TRBD2 (7 bases). Germline V gene sequence: CDR1 GTSNPN, CDR2 SVGIG (reference sequence). The CDR3 runs to 14 residues. V was clipped by 0 bases and J by 3 bases, with 12 bases between them. This CDR3 is CAWSVKGGGYEQYF. The CDR3 nucleotides are TGTGCCTGGAGTGTTAAAGGGGGGGGCTACGAGCAGTACTTC. The full variable domain, with the rest looked up from reference TRBV30 and TRBJ2-7, is SQTIHQWPATLVQPVGSPLSLECTVEGTSNPNLYWYRQAAGRGLQLLFYSVGIGQISSEVPQNLSASRPQDRQFILSSKKLLLSDSGFYLCAWSVKGGGYEQYFGPGTRLTVT.